This T cell receptor beta chain originates from a study of blood T cell repertoires in COVID-19. The table came from immunoSEQ multiplex PCR; TCRdb's copy has only in-frame clones and leaves some out. The repertoire includes about 140,000 clones, less than 85% of them detected once, and 1.5% to 2% sits in the top ten. Per germline, CDR1 SGDLS and CDR2 YYNGEE. V shed 0 bases and J shed 4 bases, with 14 bases lying between them. This CDR3 has 16 residues. The chain is built from TRBV9 and TRBJ2-1; perhaps TRBD2 as D (5 bases). The sequence derives from a woman between 18 and 30 years old who had been exposed to COVID-19. Sequenced material: PBMCs or T cells enriched from blood (not recorded which). The CDR3 bases are TGTGCCAGCAGCGTAGCCGGAGGAGAGCCGTACAATGAGCAGTTCTTC. It is translated as CASSVAGGEPYNEQFF.